The source of this T cell receptor beta chain is a study of early T cells in non-severe SARS-CoV-2 infection. In the study overall: Sequencing was performed on bulk RNA from unsorted whole blood, leaving chains unpaired.

Germline V gives CDR1 LGHNA, CDR2 YSLEER. Trimming stripped 4 bases from V and 6 bases from J, with 22 bases between. This CDR3 region has 17 residues. The study's findings and limits: Anti-spike CD8 responses were favored in VDJdb matching, and private and CD4 specificities were missed.

The TCR library protocol was used to attach unique molecular identifiers. These identifiers were attached to individual cDNA molecules. MiXCR, applied by TCRdb to the 5' RACE reads, yields one record per CDR3 protein. The top ten clones hold under 5% of a sample with some 91,000 distinct CDR3 sequences, 11% of them seen once. This clonotype occurred a few times. As yet, its antigen is unknown. Sequencing was performed on whole blood, taken at baseline. This sequence was found in an adult who was a healthcare worker with PCR-confirmed SARS-CoV-2 infection or an uninfected control (not recorded which). The rearrangement joins TRBV4-3 to TRBJ2-1, with D unclear. This CDR3 is CASSLGYGQLGPNEQFF. The CDR3 nucleotides read TGCGCCAGCAGCCTGGGCTACGGGCAGTTAGGGCCCAATGAGCAGTTCTTC.